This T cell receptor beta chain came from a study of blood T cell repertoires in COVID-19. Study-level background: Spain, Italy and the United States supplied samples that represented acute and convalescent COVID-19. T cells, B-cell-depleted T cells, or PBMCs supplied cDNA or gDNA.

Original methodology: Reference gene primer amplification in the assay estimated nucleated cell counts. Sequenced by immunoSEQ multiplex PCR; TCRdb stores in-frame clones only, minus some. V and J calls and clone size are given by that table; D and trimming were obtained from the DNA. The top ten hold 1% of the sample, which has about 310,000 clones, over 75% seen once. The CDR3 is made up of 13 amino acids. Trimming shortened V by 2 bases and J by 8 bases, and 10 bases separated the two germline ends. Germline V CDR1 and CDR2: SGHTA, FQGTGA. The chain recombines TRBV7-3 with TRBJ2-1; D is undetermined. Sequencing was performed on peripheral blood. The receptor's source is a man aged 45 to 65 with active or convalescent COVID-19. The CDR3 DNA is TGTGCCAGCAGCTTAGACAACATCGATGAGCAGTTCTTC. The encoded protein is CASSLDNIDEQFF.